This TCR beta chain was found in a study of graft-versus-host responses after intestinal transplantation. Turning to the study itself: Grafts were multivisceral, liver-intestinal, or isolated intestinal. Findings of the study overall: Allografts of one patient group, those with graft-donor T cell macrochimerism, had high graft-versus-host to host-versus-graft clonal ratios. In recipient marrow, GvH clones were found, and some appeared first in ileum or blood.

About this clone itself: As yet, its antigen is unknown.

Here immunoSEQ multiplex PCR was the method, and the copy in TCRdb shows in-frame clones only, minus some. Among around 120,000 clones listed, 90% to 95% were seen once. The CDR3 sequence is 13 residues long. The germline V gene encodes CDR1 MGHDK and CDR2 SYGVNS. The V end lost 4 bases, the J end lost 7 bases, and 11 bases lay between the germline ends. Here the sequenced sample was unstimulated CD8+ T cells sorted from spleen or lymph node cells, taken before intestinal transplant. This chain joins TRBV25-1 and TRBJ2-1; D call uncertain. The sequence derives from a human donor who received an intestinal transplant. This chain's CDR3 is CASSGENRNEQFF. The CDR3 DNA follows: TGTGCCAGCAGTGGAGAAAATCGGAATGAGCAGTTCTTC.